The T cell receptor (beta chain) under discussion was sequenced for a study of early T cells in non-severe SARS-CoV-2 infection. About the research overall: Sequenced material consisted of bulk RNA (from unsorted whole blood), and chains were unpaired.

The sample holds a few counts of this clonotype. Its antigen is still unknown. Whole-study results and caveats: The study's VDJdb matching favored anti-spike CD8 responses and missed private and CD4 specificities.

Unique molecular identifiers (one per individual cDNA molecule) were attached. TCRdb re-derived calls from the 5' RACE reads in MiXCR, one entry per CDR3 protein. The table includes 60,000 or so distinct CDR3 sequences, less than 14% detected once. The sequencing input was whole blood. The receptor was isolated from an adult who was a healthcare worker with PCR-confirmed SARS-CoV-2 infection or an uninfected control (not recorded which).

The CDR3 nucleotides read TGTGCCAGCAGCTTAGTACTAGCGGGGGGGCAACAGTTCTTC. Translation gives CASSLVLAGGQQFF. This chain links TRBV7-6 with TRBJ2-1; 13 positions match TRBD2. The V gene end was trimmed by 1 base and the J gene end by 13 bases; junction bases not matched to a gene: 4. CDR3 length: 14 residues. Germline loops: CDR1 SGHVS, CDR2 FNYEAQ.